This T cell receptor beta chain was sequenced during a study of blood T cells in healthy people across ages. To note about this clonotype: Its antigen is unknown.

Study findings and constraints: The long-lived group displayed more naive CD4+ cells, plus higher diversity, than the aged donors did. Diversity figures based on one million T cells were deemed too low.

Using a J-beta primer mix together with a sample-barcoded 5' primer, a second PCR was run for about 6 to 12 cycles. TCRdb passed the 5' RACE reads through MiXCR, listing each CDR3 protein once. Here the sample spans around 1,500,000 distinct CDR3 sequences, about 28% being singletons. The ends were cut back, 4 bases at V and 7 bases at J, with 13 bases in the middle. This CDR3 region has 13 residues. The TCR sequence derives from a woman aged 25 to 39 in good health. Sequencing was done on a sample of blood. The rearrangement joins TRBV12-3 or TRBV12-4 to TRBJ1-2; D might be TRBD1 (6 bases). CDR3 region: CASSYRDKGGYTF. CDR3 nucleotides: TGTGCCAGCAGTTACCGGGACAAGGGTGGCTACACCTTC.